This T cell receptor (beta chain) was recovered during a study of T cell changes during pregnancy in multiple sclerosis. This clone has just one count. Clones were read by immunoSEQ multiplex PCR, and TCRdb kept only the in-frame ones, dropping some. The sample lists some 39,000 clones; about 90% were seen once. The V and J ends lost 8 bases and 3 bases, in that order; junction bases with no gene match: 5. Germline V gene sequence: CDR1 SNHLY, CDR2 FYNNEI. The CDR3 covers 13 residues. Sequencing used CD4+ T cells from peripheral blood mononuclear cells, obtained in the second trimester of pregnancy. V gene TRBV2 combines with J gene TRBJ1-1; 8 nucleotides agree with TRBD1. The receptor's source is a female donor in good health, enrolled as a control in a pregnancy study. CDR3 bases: TGTGCCAGCGGAGGACAGGGCCACACTGAAGCTTTCTTT. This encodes CASGGQGHTEAFF.